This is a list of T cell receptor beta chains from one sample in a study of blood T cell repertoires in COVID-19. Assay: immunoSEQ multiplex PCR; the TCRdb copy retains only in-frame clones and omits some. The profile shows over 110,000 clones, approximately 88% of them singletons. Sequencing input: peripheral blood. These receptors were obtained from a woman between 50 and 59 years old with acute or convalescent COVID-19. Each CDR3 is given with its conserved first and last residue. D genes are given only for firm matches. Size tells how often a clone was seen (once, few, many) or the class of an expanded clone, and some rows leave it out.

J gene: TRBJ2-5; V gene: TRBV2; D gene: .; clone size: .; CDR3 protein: CASRKTGQETQYF; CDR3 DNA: TGTGCCAGCAGGAAGACAGGACAAGAGACCCAGTACTTC
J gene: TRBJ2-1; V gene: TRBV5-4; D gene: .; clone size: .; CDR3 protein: CASSLGGLSYNEQFF; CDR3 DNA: TGTGCCAGCAGCTTGGGGGGACTCTCCTACAATGAGCAGTTCTTC
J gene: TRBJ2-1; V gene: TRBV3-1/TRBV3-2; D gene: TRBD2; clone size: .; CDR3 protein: CASSFTSGSYNEQFF; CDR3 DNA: TGTGCCAGCAGCTTCACTAGCGGGAGTTACAATGAGCAGTTCTTC
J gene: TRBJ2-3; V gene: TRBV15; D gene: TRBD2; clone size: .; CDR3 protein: CATSRPSGREPYTQYF; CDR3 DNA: TGTGCCACCAGCAGACCCAGCGGGAGGGAACCCTATACGCAGTATTTT
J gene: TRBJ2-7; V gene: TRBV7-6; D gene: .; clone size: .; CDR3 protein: CASSLGALSYEQYF; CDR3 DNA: TGTGCCAGCAGCTTAGGGGCGTTGTCCTACGAGCAGTACTTC
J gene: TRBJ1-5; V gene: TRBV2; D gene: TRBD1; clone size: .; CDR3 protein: CASSGTGSQPQHF; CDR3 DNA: TGTGCCAGCAGTGGGACAGGGAGTCAGCCCCAGCATTTT
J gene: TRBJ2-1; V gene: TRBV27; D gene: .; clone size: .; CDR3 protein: CASSLRRGNNEQFF; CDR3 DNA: TGTGCCAGCAGTTTAAGAAGAGGGAACAATGAGCAGTTCTTC
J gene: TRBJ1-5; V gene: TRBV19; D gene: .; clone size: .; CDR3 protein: CASSKAGHQPQHF; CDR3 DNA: TGTGCCAGTAGTAAGGCAGGGCATCAGCCCCAGCATTTT
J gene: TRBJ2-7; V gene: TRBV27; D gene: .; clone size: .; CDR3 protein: CASSFHSGAGSYEQYF; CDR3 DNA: TGTGCCAGCAGTTTCCACTCTGGGGCAGGCTCCTACGAGCAGTACTTC
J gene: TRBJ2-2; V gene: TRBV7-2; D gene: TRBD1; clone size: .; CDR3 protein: CASSARTGYTGELFF; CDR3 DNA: TGTGCCAGCAGCGCACGGACAGGGTACACCGGGGAGCTGTTTTTT
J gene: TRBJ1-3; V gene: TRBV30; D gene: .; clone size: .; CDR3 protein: CAWSVRVSSGNTIYF; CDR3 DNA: TGTGCCTGGAGTGTACGGGTGAGCTCTGGAAACACCATATATTTT
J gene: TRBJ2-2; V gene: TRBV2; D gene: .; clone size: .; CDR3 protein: CASSSQGLNTGELFF; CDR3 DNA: TGTGCCAGCAGTTCACAGGGATTGAACACCGGGGAGCTGTTTTTT
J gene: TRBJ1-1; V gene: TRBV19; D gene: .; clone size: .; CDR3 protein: CASSTPPGPPTEAFF; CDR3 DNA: TGTGCCAGTAGTACCCCCCCAGGGCCCCCCACTGAAGCTTTCTTT
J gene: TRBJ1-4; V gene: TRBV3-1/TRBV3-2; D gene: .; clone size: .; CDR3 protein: CASSPTGGNEKLFF; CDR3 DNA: TGTGCCAGCAGCCCCACCGGGGGTAATGAAAAACTGTTTTTT
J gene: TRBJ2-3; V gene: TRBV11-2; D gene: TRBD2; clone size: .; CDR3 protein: CASSSLGGISTDTQYF; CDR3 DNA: TGTGCCAGCAGCTCCTTGGGAGGGATCAGCACAGATACGCAGTATTTT
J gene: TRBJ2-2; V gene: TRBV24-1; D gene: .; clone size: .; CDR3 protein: CATSNRGLITGELFF; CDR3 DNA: TGTGCCACCAGTAATAGGGGTTTAATAACCGGGGAGCTGTTTTTT
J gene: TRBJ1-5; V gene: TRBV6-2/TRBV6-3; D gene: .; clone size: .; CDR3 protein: CASSYGSRAQPQHF; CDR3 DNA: TGTGCCAGCAGTTACGGTAGCAGGGCTCAGCCCCAGCATTTT
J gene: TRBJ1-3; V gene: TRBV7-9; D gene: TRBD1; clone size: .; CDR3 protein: CASSQRDRVDTIYF; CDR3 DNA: TGTGCCAGCAGCCAACGGGACAGGGTGGACACCATATATTTT
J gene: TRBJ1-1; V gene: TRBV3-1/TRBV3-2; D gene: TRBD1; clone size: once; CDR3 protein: CASSRGQGLTEAFF; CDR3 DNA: TGTGCCAGCAGCCGGGGACAGGGGCTTACTGAAGCTTTCTTT
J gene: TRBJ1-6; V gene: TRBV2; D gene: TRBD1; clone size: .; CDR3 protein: CASKRQGAESPLHF; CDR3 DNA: TGTGCCAGCAAACGACAGGGGGCGGAATCACCCCTCCACTTT
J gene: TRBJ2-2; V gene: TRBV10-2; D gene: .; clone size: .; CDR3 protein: CASSEVYRVTELFF; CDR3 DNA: TGCGCCAGCAGTGAGGTGTACCGGGTTACGGAGCTGTTTTTT
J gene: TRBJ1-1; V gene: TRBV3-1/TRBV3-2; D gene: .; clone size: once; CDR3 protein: CASSQEQPNTEAFF; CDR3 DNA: TGTGCCAGCAGCCAAGAACAGCCGAACACTGAAGCTTTCTTT
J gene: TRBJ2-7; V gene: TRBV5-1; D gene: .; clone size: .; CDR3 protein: CASSWGRIGSYEQYF; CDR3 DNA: TGCGCCAGCAGTTGGGGGCGCATTGGTTCCTACGAGCAGTACTTC
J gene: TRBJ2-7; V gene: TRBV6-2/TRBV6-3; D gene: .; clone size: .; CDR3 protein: CASSGLDKRYF; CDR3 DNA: TGTGCCAGCAGTGGCCTGGATAAGCGGTACTTC
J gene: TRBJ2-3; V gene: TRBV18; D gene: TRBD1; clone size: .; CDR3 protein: CASSPRDRGRNTDTQYF; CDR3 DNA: TGTGCCAGCTCACCAAGGGACAGGGGGAGGAACACAGATACGCAGTATTTT
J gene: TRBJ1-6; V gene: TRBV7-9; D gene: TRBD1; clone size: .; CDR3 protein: CASSLPGGLNSPLHF; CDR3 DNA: TGTGCCAGCAGCTTACCAGGGGGCTTGAATTCACCCCTCCACTTT
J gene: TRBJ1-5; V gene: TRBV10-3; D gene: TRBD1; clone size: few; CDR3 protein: CAISDYPGGSNQPQHF; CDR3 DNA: TGTGCCATCAGTGACTACCCAGGGGGAAGCAATCAGCCCCAGCATTTT
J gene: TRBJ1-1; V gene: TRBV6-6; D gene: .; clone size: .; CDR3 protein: CASSYFSGISEAFF; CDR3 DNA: TGTGCCAGCAGTTACTTTTCGGGGATTTCTGAAGCTTTCTTT
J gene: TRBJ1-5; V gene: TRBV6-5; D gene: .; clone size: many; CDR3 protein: CASSYREGEPQHF; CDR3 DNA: TGTGCCAGCAGTTACAGAGAGGGTGAGCCCCAGCATTTT
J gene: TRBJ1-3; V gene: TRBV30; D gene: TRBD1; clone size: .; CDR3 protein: CAWRGGSPDRGQGNTIYF; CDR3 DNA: TGTGCCTGGAGGGGGGGATCCCCCGACAGGGGGCAAGGAAACACCATATATTTT
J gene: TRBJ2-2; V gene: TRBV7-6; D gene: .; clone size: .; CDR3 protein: CASSLGSPGELFF; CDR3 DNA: TGTGCCAGCAGCTTGGGTAGCCCCGGGGAGCTGTTTTTT
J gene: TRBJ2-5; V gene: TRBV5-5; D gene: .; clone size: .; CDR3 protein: CASSFSAGTQETQYF; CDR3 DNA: TGTGCCAGCAGCTTCTCAGCGGGCACCCAAGAGACCCAGTACTTC
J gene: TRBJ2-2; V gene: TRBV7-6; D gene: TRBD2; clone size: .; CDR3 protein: CASSLGSASGGNTGELFF; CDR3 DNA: TGTGCCAGCAGCTTGGGTTCCGCTAGCGGGGGAAACACCGGGGAGCTGTTTTTT
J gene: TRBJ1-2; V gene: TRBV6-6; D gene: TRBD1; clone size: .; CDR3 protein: CASSRTGGVPLNYGYTF; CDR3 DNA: TGTGCCAGCAGTCGGACAGGGGGCGTACCCCTTAACTATGGCTACACCTTC
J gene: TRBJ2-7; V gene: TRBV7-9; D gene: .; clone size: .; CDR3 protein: CASSLDSLGTEQYF; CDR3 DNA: TGTGCCAGCAGCTTGGACAGTCTTGGGACGGAGCAGTACTTC
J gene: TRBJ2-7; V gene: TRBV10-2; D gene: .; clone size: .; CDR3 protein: CASRGGGRSSYEQYF; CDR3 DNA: TGCGCCAGCAGGGGAGGGGGTCGAAGCTCCTACGAGCAGTACTTC
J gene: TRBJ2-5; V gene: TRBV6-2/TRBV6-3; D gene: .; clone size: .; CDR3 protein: CASSPGTTQETQYF; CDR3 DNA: TGTGCCAGCAGCCCCGGGACAACCCAAGAGACCCAGTACTTC
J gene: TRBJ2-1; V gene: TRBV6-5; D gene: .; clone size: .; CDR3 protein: CASKKIDSLYEQFF; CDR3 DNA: TGTGCCAGCAAGAAGATCGATAGCTTGTATGAGCAGTTCTTC
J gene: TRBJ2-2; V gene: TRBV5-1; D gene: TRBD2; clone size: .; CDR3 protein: CASSLDPSGSSAGELFF; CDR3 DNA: TGCGCCAGCAGCTTGGACCCGAGCGGGAGTTCAGCCGGGGAGCTGTTTTTT